This T cell receptor beta chain comes out of a study of naive and memory T cell subsets. Separate alpha and beta amplification began at the second PCR step. Two oligonucleotides, mixed equimolar, formed the beta constant-region primer covering TRBC1 and TRBC2. Four rounds of PCR amplified the ligated cDNA using nested alpha and beta constant-region primers plus SP2. Each CDR3 protein is one row after TCRdb ran MiXCR on the UMI-ligation and nested PCR reads. The data show some 22,000 distinct CDR3 sequences, with more than 7% seen just once and approximately 22% held by the top ten. This clonotype was seen ten or more times. Germline CDR1 and CDR2: MNHNS and SASEGT. V lost 6 bases, J lost 1 base, and 9 bases lay in between. The CDR3 totals 13 residues.

The receptor comes from a human donor in good health. The chain links TRBV6-1 to TRBJ1-1; D call uncertain. The sample taken for sequencing was central memory CD8+ T cells from blood. The CDR3 nucleotides read TGTGCCAGCAGCCAAAAGGAGAACACTGAAGCTTTCTTT. Translating it yields CASSQKENTEAFF.